The source of this TCR beta chain is a study of regulatory T cells in long-lasting Graves disease (dated by TCRdb to the early 2020s). In the study overall: Persistent Graves' disease meant more than 5 years of antithyroid drug treatment with TSH receptor autoantibodies that stayed positive. TCR sequencing covered some 13 persistent and 20 newly diagnosed Graves' disease patients, some 33 samples in total. Persistent Graves' disease patients were compared with newly diagnosed Graves' disease patients by peripheral blood TCR sequencing and RNA sequencing. The study was conducted in China and was registered as a clinical trial. Antithyroid drugs had been taken for approximately 10 years on average by persistent Graves' disease patients in the clinical cohort.

The CDR3 runs 13 residues from the cysteine to the phenylalanine. The kept DNA is CDR3 alone, 39 bases in frame from the first base. The germline V gene yields MDHEN for CDR1 and SYDVKM for CDR2. At the junction V is shortened by 6 bases and J by 4 bases, with 12 bases in between. Worth noting for this clonotype: It has no known antigen specificity. A much larger clonotype is one base distant, so this may be a read error.

Library construction relied on multiplex PCR. Sequencing was carried out with an Illumina HiSeq 4000. TCR beta libraries were built with iRepertoire HTBI primers and Arm-PCR amplification of CDR3 regions. PCR products were gel purified before sequencing. The original methods were these. Gene usage analysis of CDR3 amino acid clonotypes relied on the 55 to 80 TRBV and 15 or so TRBJ segments identified across samples. COPE and FqMerger were used to merge the filtered high-quality paired reads into contigs. Contigs were aligned with BLAST to IMGT TRBV, TRBD and TRBJ reference genes, and CDR3 was defined per IMGT. Clonotypes above 0.1% frequency were classified as highly expanded clones. Shannon entropy served as the measure of repertoire diversity, while the Gini coefficient captured V-J evenness. A clonotype found in more than one individual was treated as public. The public sequencing data were trimmed at Q25 with fastp and processed into clonotypes with MiXCR by TCRdb, which kept only in-frame beta chains. Every distinct CDR3 protein forms one entry, paired with its most common genes and DNA. TCRdb's processing, not the authors' own work, is the source of the V and J calls. Within this sample are 400,000 to 500,000 distinct CDR3 sequences, with 20% to 25% of them counted one time only. The top ten clones comprise over 7.5% of the sample.

Paper-wide results and their limitations: Sequencing and analysis were limited to the TCR beta chain. The authors acknowledged the small sample size as a limitation that may reduce accuracy. Peripheral blood alone was examined, since thyroid tissue, which constituted the primary lesion, could not be accessed. Compared with newly diagnosed patients, persistent Graves' disease patients had lower TCR Shannon entropy and fewer highly expanded clones, which suggests clonal expansion. Preferential use of TRBV28, TRBJ1-2 and TRBJ2-5 was observed in persistent disease, whereas TRBV20-1 and TRBJ2-1 were favored in newly diagnosed disease. More public clonotypes were shared among persistent patients (approximately 3,000) than among newly diagnosed patients (roughly 1,000).

This specimen's time point label, interpreted: persistent/refractory GD, antithyroid drugs over 5 years with positive TRAb. For both TCR sequencing and RNA sequencing, RNA was extracted from PBMCs in TRIzol. Graves' disease was diagnosed according to American Thyroid Association guidelines. Patients were recruited from an endocrinology department in Xi'an, China. From each patient, about 9 milliliters of peripheral blood was collected into an EDTA anticoagulant tube. PBMCs were isolated by Ficoll Paque Plus density gradient separation without further T cell sorting. An Agilent 2100 Bioanalyzer and agarose gel were used to assess RNA quality, and a NanoDrop 2000 was used to measure RNA concentration.

This sequence was found in a female donor with Graves disease. This specimen consisted of peripheral blood mononuclear cells (PBMCs), obtained when the disease was refractory, from a patient treated with antithyroid drugs. The V and J segments used are TRBV28 and TRBJ1-2; no D segment can be confidently identified. The DNA is TGTGCCAGCAGCTTCGGAAAGGGCTATGGCTACACCTTC. Its protein reads: CASSFGKGYGYTF.